The 29 T cell receptor beta chains in this list originate from one sample, sequenced in a study of T cell responses to AZD1222 COVID-19 vaccine. Only in-frame clones appear in the TCRdb table, and some are missing; sequencing was by immunoSEQ multiplex PCR. The sample carries 53,000 or so clones, around 85% recorded once. Sequencing was performed on peripheral blood, taken on day 0 of MenACWY control vaccination. Source of these receptors: an adult in good health.

The genes are TRBV19 and TRBJ1-6; D is perhaps TRBD1 (5 bases). Trimming pared 9 bases from V and 13 bases from J, leaving 13 bases between. Germline CDR1 is LNHDA and CDR2 is SQIVND (reference sequence). The CDR3 totals 11 residues. CDR3 DNA sequence: TGTGCCAGCCCGGGGGGATTTCCCCTCCACTTT. Protein product: CASPGGFPLHF.

The V and J genes are TRBV18 and TRBJ2-1; 7 bases map to TRBD1. The CDR3 sequence is 14 residues long. V trimming: 6 bases; J trimming: 6 bases; junction bases outside the gene matches: 8. Per the germline V gene, CDR1 is KGHSH and CDR2 is LQKENI. CDR3 protein: CASSQDRESNEQFF. CDR3 nucleotides: TGTGCCAGCTCTCAAGACAGGGAGAGCAATGAGCAGTTCTTC.

This rearrangement joins TRBV28 to TRBJ1-3; D is possibly TRBD1 (5 bases). CDR1 is MDHEN and CDR2 is SYDVKM in the germline V gene. The CDR3 is made up of 15 amino acids. The V end lost 4 bases, the J end lost 1 base, and 11 bases lay between the germline ends. CDR3 DNA sequence: TGTGCCAGCAGTTCCGATGGGACTTCTGGAAACACCATATATTTT. Encoded protein: CASSSDGTSGNTIYF.

The chain has TRBV3-1 (or the pseudogene TRBV3-2) and TRBJ2-3; either TRBD1 or TRBD2 may fit D (7 bases each). Between the trimmed V and J ends, which lost 0 bases and 6 bases, there was a span of 16 bases. The germline V gene encodes CDR1 LGHDT and CDR2 YNNKEL (reference sequence). The CDR3 has 16 residues. The CDR3 here is CASSQDNRGGSDTQYF. In DNA, the CDR3 is TGTGCCAGCAGCCAAGATAACAGGGGAGGGTCGGATACGCAGTATTTT.

The rearrangement uses TRBV5-5 and TRBJ1-3; tentatively, D is TRBD1 (5 bases). Germline V gene lookup returns CDR1 SGHKS and CDR2 YYEKEE (reference sequence). V was clipped by 6 bases and J by 0 bases, with 13 bases between them. The CDR3 spans 15 residues. DNA for the CDR3: TGTGCCAGCACCCGGGGGGGATACTCTGGAAACACCATATATTTT. It is translated as CASTRGGYSGNTIYF.

This chain uses TRBV18 with TRBJ2-3; TRBD2 is a possible D gene (5 bases). The V and J ends lost 3 bases and 0 bases respectively, with 22 bases between them. CDR1 is KGHSH, CDR2 LQKENI, per germline. The CDR3 runs 19 residues. The CDR3 protein is CASSPNTHLGERSTDTQYF. The CDR3 nucleotides read TGTGCCAGCTCACCGAACACACACCTGGGAGAACGAAGCACAGATACGCAGTATTTT.

The chain combines TRBV27 with TRBJ2-3; D may correspond to TRBD1 or TRBD2 (5 bases each). The germline V and J ends were trimmed by 3 bases and 3 bases, with 13 bases remaining between them. This CDR3 is 15 amino acids long. The germline gives CDR1 MNHEY, CDR2 SMNVEV (reference sequence). The CDR3 spells CASSFLGGTTDTQYF. CDR3 sequence (DNA): TGTGCCAGCAGTTTTCTTGGGGGTACGACAGATACGCAGTATTTT.

This chain joins TRBV7-2 and TRBJ2-1; TRBD2 is a possible D gene (5 bases). The V gene's germline CDR1 is SGHTA and CDR2 FQGNSA. The CDR3 is 12 residues long. Trimming took off 0 bases at V and 12 bases at J, with 9 bases between the two ends. The CDR3 sequence: CASSLAGERQFF. CDR3 sequence (DNA): TGTGCCAGCAGCTTAGCGGGAGAACGGCAGTTCTTC. The whole variable domain, remainder taken from reference TRBV7-2 and TRBJ2-1, is GAGVSQSPSNKVTEKGKDVELRCDPISGHTALYWYRQSLGQGLEFLIYFQGNSAPDKSGLPSDRFSAERTGGSVSTLTIQRTQQEDSAVYLCASSLAGERQFFGPGTRLTVL.

The chain has TRBV5-5 and TRBJ2-3, with 7 bases lining up with TRBD1. Trimming at V came to 3 bases and at J to 1 base, leaving 8 bases not matched to a gene. The CDR3 runs to 16 residues. The germline V gene encodes CDR1 SGHKS and CDR2 YYEKEE (reference sequence). The CDR3 DNA reads TGTGCCAGCAGCTCGAATCCAGGGGGTGGCACAGATACGCAGTATTTT. Its protein is CASSSNPGGGTDTQYF.

DNA of the CDR3: TGTGCCAGCAGTTTAACACAGACTATCAAGCCCCAGCATTTT. As protein: CASSLTQTIKPQHF. The chain carries TRBV28 and TRBJ1-5; the D is unclear. V was cut by 2 bases and J by 8 bases, with 13 bases left in between. The CDR3 consists of 14 residues. The germline CDR1 and CDR2 sequences are MDHEN and SYDVKM.

The chain is built from TRBV5-1 and TRBJ1-3, with 7 bases identical to TRBD1. The V and J ends lost 1 base and 3 bases, in that order; junction bases with no gene match: 1. This CDR3 has 14 amino acids. Germline CDR1 and CDR2: SGHRS and YFSETQ. CDR3 protein: CASSLRTGGNTIYF. CDR3 in DNA: TGCGCCAGCAGCTTGAGGACAGGTGGAAACACCATATATTTT.

Here the CDR3 reads CASSSTRTSGSYYEQYF. CDR3 DNA: TGTGCCAGTAGTAGTACAAGGACTAGCGGGAGTTACTACGAGCAGTACTTC. The gene calls are TRBV19 and TRBJ2-7, with 13 bases matching TRBD2. The germline CDR1 and CDR2 sequences are LNHDA and SQIVND (reference sequence). V shed 4 bases, J shed 3 bases, and the junction held 9 bases outside the gene matches. The CDR3 extends over 17 amino acids.

The chain combines TRBV28 with TRBJ2-7; 11 bases agree with TRBD2. The germline CDR1 and CDR2 sequences are MDHEN and SYDVKM. The V and J ends lost 1 base and 13 bases, in that order; junction bases with no gene match: 12. The CDR3 has 15 residues. The CDR3 is CASSLSASGRSWPYF. CDR3 coding DNA: TGTGCCAGCAGTTTATCTGCTAGCGGGAGGTCTTGGCCTTACTTC.

The CDR3 DNA reads TGTGCCAGCAGCTTGCCGGTAGGAGCAGATACGCAGTATTTT. Its translation is CASSLPVGADTQYF. The chain employs TRBV5-4 and TRBJ2-3, with D unresolved. The CDR3 sequence is 14 residues long. The V gene's germline CDR1 is SGHNT and CDR2 YYREEE (reference sequence). The ends were cut back, 1 base at V and 4 bases at J, with 10 bases in the middle.

The genes are TRBV5-1 and TRBJ2-4, with D perhaps matching TRBD1 or TRBD2 (5 bases each). The germline V gene encodes CDR1 SGHRS and CDR2 YFSETQ. The CDR3 is 15 residues long. V was shortened by 4 bases and J by 1 base, with 12 bases between the two germline ends. In DNA form, the CDR3 reads TGCGCCAGCAGCGGGGACCTCGGGGCCAAAAACATTCAGTACTTC. Residues: CASSGDLGAKNIQYF.

This sequence joins TRBV30 and TRBJ1-6; D gene unclear. V lost 0 bases and J lost 5, with 11 bases in between. The germline CDR1 and CDR2 sequences are GTSNPN and SVGIG (reference sequence). The CDR3 covers 15 residues. The chain's CDR3 is CAWSVPGQDNSPLHF. DNA of the CDR3: TGTGCCTGGAGTGTACCGGGTCAAGATAATTCACCCCTCCACTTT.

The chain links TRBV5-1 to TRBJ2-5; D is undetermined. The germline CDR1 and CDR2 sequences are SGHRS and YFSETQ. The CDR3 consists of 15 residues. Trimming left V 0 bases short and J 5 bases short, with 14 bases between. The CDR3 sequence is CASSLAGTPSETQYF. The CDR3 DNA follows: TGCGCCAGCAGCTTGGCCGGAACCCCGTCGGAGACCCAGTACTTC.

This clone has just one count. The V and J genes are TRBV5-6 and TRBJ2-3, with a weak D call TRBD1 (5 bases). The length of the CDR3 is 16 residues. Trimming removed 5 bases at V and 2 bases at J, with 18 bases between. Germline CDR1 reads SGHDT; CDR2 reads YYEEEE. This CDR3 reads CASSDPESGITDTQYF. The CDR3 region has the DNA TGTGCCAGCAGTGACCCTGAGTCAGGGATCACAGATACGCAGTATTTT.

The chain has TRBV30 and TRBJ2-4, with unresolved D. V was pared by 0 bases and J by 12 bases, with 9 bases between. Germline V gene lookup returns CDR1 GTSNPN and CDR2 SVGIG (reference sequence). This CDR3 has 11 residues. CDR3 sequence: CAWSVSYDQYF. The CDR3 nucleotides read TGTGCCTGGAGTGTTAGTTACGATCAGTACTTC.

The CDR3 coding sequence is TGTGCCAGCAGCTTACACAAGCACTACGAGCAGTACTTC. Residues: CASSLHKHYEQYF. The chain recombines TRBV7-6 with TRBJ2-7; D unresolved. This CDR3 contains 13 residues. Trimming stripped 2 bases from V and 3 bases from J, with 8 bases between. The germline gives CDR1 SGHVS, CDR2 FNYEAQ.

The chain has TRBV20-1 and TRBJ2-4; no reliable D call. CDR3 length: 11 residues. Deletions cut 6 bases from V and 9 bases from J, with 12 bases between. Germline loops: CDR1 DFQATT, CDR2 SNEGSKA (reference sequence). CDR3 DNA: TGCAGTGCCACCCCCGACGGCATTCAGTACTTC. This gives the protein CSATPDGIQYF.

The chain couples TRBV10-3 to TRBJ2-7, with 9 bases aligning to TRBD2. Germline V gene lookup returns CDR1 ENHRY and CDR2 SYGVKD. Trimming removed 8 bases from V and 2 bases from J; junction bases left unmatched: 7. CDR3 length: 14 amino acids. The chain's CDR3 is CAIGRGTSPYEQYF. CDR3 sequence (DNA): TGTGCCATCGGAAGGGGGACTAGCCCCTACGAGCAGTACTTC.

The count of this clone is one. The chain joins TRBV19 to TRBJ2-7; TRBD1 matches at 8 bases. Per the germline V gene, CDR1 is LNHDA and CDR2 is SQIVND (reference sequence). The CDR3 consists of 14 residues. V shed 6 bases and J 3 bases; nucleotides not matched to a gene: 7. The CDR3 sequence: CASSRQGTVYEQYF. As DNA, the CDR3 is TGTGCCAGTAGCCGACAGGGGACGGTCTACGAGCAGTACTTC.

V usage is TRBV29-1 and J usage is TRBJ2-7; D call uncertain. The germline V and J ends were trimmed by 2 bases and 6 bases, with 11 bases remaining between them. Germline V lookup: CDR1 SQVTM, CDR2 ANQGSEA. The CDR3 is 12 amino acids. CDR3 in amino acids: CSVEFRNGEQYF. As DNA, the CDR3 is TGCAGCGTTGAATTCAGGAATGGCGAGCAGTACTTC.

V gene TRBV9 combines with J gene TRBJ1-4, with 8 nucleotides matching TRBD1. The J segment lost 1 base and the V segment lost 4 bases, leaving 3 bases of the junction unmatched. The CDR3 is made up of 15 amino acids. Germline lookup yields CDR1 SGDLS and CDR2 YYNGEE. The CDR3 bases are TGTGCCAGCAGCCCAGACAGGGGAACTAATGAAAAACTGTTTTTT. It specifies CASSPDRGTNEKLFF. The full variable domain, in which reference TRBV9 and TRBJ1-4 provide the parts outside the CDR3, is DSGVTQTPKHLITATGQRVTLRCSPRSGDLSVYWYQQSLDQGLQFLIQYYNGEERAKGNILERFSAQQFPDLHSELNLSSLELGDSALYFCASSPDRGTNEKLFFGSGTQLSVL.

Only a few counts were recorded for this clone. This chain connects TRBV9 to TRBJ2-6, with 7 bases matching TRBD2. Germline V lookup: CDR1 SGDLS, CDR2 YYNGEE. Unmatched junction bases numbered 7, after V lost 4 bases and J lost 0 bases. This CDR3 comprises 17 residues. CDR3 residues: CASSRPSGGSGANVLTF. CDR3 coding DNA: TGTGCCAGCAGCAGGCCTAGCGGAGGCTCTGGGGCCAACGTCCTGACTTTC.

The chain is built from TRBV30 and TRBJ1-5; 11 nucleotides line up with TRBD1. V gave up 0 bases and J gave up 2 bases; unmatched junction bases: 6. Looked up from germline, CDR1 is GTSNPN and CDR2 is SVGIG (reference sequence). This CDR3 comprises 17 residues. CDR3 region: CAWSVGTGGRGNQPQHF. As DNA, the CDR3 is TGTGCCTGGAGTGTCGGGACAGGGGGTAGGGGCAATCAGCCCCAGCATTTT.

J is TRBJ2-1 and V is TRBV10-1; the match to TRBD1 covers 7 bases. This CDR3 has 16 amino acids. CDR1 and CDR2 (germline): WNHNN, SYGVQD (reference sequence). The V segment lost 4 bases and the J segment 5 bases; nucleotides outside the gene matches: 11. The CDR3 here is CASSVNRGLRNNEQFF. CDR3 DNA sequence: TGCGCCAGCAGTGTTAACAGGGGTTTAAGAAACAATGAGCAGTTCTTC.

This clone was seen a handful of times. The rearrangement joins TRBV30 to TRBJ1-2; 8 bases are a match to TRBD1. This CDR3 spans 14 amino acids. Looked up from germline, CDR1 is GTSNPN and CDR2 is SVGIG (reference sequence). Germline trimming cut 0 bases from V and 3 bases from J; bases unmatched to any gene: 3. In DNA, the CDR3 is TGTGCCTGGAGTGTAGCAGGGGGCTACTATGGCTACACCTTC. This sequence encodes CAWSVAGGYYGYTF.